One sample yielded the 24 T cell receptor beta chains listed below, sequenced in a study of siplizumab effects on memory and regulatory T cells. Only in-frame clones appear in the TCRdb table, and some are missing; sequencing was by immunoSEQ multiplex PCR. The sample lists 100,000 or so clones; 75% to 95% were seen once. The specimen was CD4+ T cells sorted from blood. Receptor source: a human donor in good health. Some clones in this sample may be carry-over from other donors' samples.

Concerning this clone: One end of the junction fails to match germline, which may point to a read error. V gene TRBV7-3 combines with J gene TRBJ2-3; D remains ambiguous. CDR3 size: 11 residues. Germline V gives CDR1 SGHTA, CDR2 FQGTGA. In DNA form, the CDR3 reads TGTGCCAGCGGCTTCACAGATACGCAGTATTTT. Its protein product is CASGFTDTQYF.

This clone was seen a single time. The chain recombines TRBV29-1 with TRBJ2-1, with TRBD1 matching 7 bases. From germline, CDR1 is SQVTM and CDR2 ANQGSEA. The CDR3 consists of 13 residues. The ends lost 5 bases at V and 9 bases at J; junction bases unmatched: 10. CDR3 sequence (DNA): TGCAGCGTTCTAGGGGACAGATGGGGTGAGCAGTTCTTC. Amino acids: CSVLGDRWGEQFF.

This chain links TRBV30 with TRBJ2-1; TRBD2 aligns across 10 bases. CDR3 length: 16 residues. Trimming at V came to 1 base and at J to 0 bases, leaving 3 bases not matched to a gene. Germline V lookup: CDR1 GTSNPN, CDR2 SVGIG (reference sequence). The CDR3 sequence is CAWSGTSGVSYNEQFF. For the CDR3, the DNA is TGTGCCTGGAGTGGGACTAGCGGAGTCTCCTACAATGAGCAGTTCTTC. Full variable domain (rest looked up from reference TRBV30 and TRBJ2-1): SQTIHQWPATLVQPVGSPLSLECTVEGTSNPNLYWYRQAAGRGLQLLFYSVGIGQISSEVPQNLSASRPQDRQFILSSKKLLLSDSGFYLCAWSGTSGVSYNEQFFGPGTRLTVL.

The chain combines TRBV7-9 with TRBJ2-3; D not certain. This CDR3 has 12 residues. Trimming left V 2 bases short and J 3 bases short, with 3 bases between. Germline values: CDR1 SEHNR, CDR2 FQNEAQ (reference sequence). The CDR3 DNA sequence: TGTGCCAGCAGCTTAAGGACAGATACGCAGTATTTT. It yields the protein CASSLRTDTQYF.

The chain couples TRBV6-1 to TRBJ1-4; possibly TRBD1 for D (5 bases). V lost 4 bases to trimming and J lost 5 bases, with 11 bases between them. The CDR3 has 14 residues. CDR1 MNHNS and CDR2 SASEGT come from the germline V gene. The CDR3 DNA follows: TGTGCCAGCAGTGTGTTCGGGGGAAATGAAAAACTGTTTTTT. Amino acids: CASSVFGGNEKLFF.

The V gene is TRBV5-6, the J gene TRBJ1-1; 7 positions agree with TRBD1. V dropped 4 bases and J dropped 0; count of bases not matched to a gene: 6. The CDR3 loop spans 15 amino acids. Per the germline V gene, CDR1 is SGHDT and CDR2 is YYEEEE. CDR3 DNA: TGTGCCAGCAGCAAACCACAGGGGATGAACACTGAAGCTTTCTTT. Translated, it gives CASSKPQGMNTEAFF. Supplemented by reference TRBV5-6 and TRBJ1-1, the full variable domain reads DAGVTQSPTHLIKTRGQQVTLRCSPKSGHDTVSWYQQALGQGPQFIFQYYEEEERQRGNFPDRFSGHQFPNYSSELNVNALLLGDSALYLCASSKPQGMNTEAFFGQGTRLTVV.

V is TRBV11-1 and J is TRBJ2-2; D is ambiguous. Germline V gene sequence: CDR1 SGHAT, CDR2 FQDESV (reference sequence). CDR3 length: 13 amino acids. Trimming removed 1 base from V and 5 bases from J, with 5 bases in between. CDR3 sequence reads: CASSLGGTGELFF. CDR3 coding DNA: TGTGCCAGCAGCTTAGGCGGTACCGGGGAGCTGTTTTTT. Full variable domain (outside the CDR3, taken from reference TRBV11-1 and TRBJ2-2): EAEVAQSPRYKITEKSQAVAFWCDPISGHATLYWYRQILGQGPELLVQFQDESVVDDSQLPKDRFSAERLKGVDSTLKIQPAELGDSAMYLCASSLGGTGELFFGEGSRLTVL.

The chain recombines TRBV5-1 with TRBJ2-1; 8 bases map to TRBD1. V shed 1 base, J shed 8 bases, and the junction held 5 bases outside the gene matches. The length of the CDR3 is 14 residues. From germline, CDR1 is SGHRS and CDR2 YFSETQ. The CDR3 nucleotides are TGCGCCAGCAGCTTGACAGGGGGACACTATGAGCAGTTCTTC. This translates into CASSLTGGHYEQFF.

This chain connects TRBV27 to TRBJ2-7; unclear D gene. The CDR3 sequence is 14 residues long. V dropped 3 bases and J dropped 3 bases, with 12 bases sitting between them. CDR1 is MNHEY and CDR2 is SMNVEV in the germline V gene (reference sequence). The CDR3 region is CASSFRDKYYEQYF. CDR3 nucleotide sequence: TGTGCCAGCAGTTTCAGAGACAAGTACTACGAGCAGTACTTC.

The rearrangement uses TRBV5-6 and TRBJ2-7, with 11 bases that match TRBD2. The CDR3 covers 14 residues. V dropped 4 bases and J dropped 2; count of bases not matched to a gene: 2. Germline CDR1 reads SGHDT; CDR2 reads YYEEEE. The CDR3 DNA is TGTGCCAGCAGCATACTAGCGGGGGCCTACGAGCAGTACTTC. Amino acids: CASSILAGAYEQYF.

The sample holds one count of this clone. This chain uses TRBV6-4 with TRBJ2-1; TRBD2 aligns across 10 bases. V shed 6 bases and J 5 bases; nucleotides not matched to a gene: 7. CDR1 is MRHNA and CDR2 is SNTAGT in the germline V gene. This CDR3 has 15 amino acids. The CDR3 bases are TGTGCCAGCAGAGATAGGACTAGCGGTAACAATGAGCAGTTCTTC. It codes for CASRDRTSGNNEQFF.

This clone was observed a single time. J is TRBJ2-1 and V is TRBV7-3, with D hard to call. Trimming took 5 bases from V and 0 from J, leaving 14 bases between them. The CDR3 runs 16 residues. The germline CDR1 and CDR2 sequences are SGHTA and FQGTGA. The CDR3 here is CASSTLGGNSYNEQFF. The CDR3 nucleotides are TGTGCCAGCAGCACCTTGGGTGGGAACTCCTACAATGAGCAGTTCTTC.

The rearrangement uses TRBV27 and TRBJ2-3; D is unresolved. Germline CDR1 and CDR2: MNHEY and SMNVEV (reference sequence). The germline V and J ends were trimmed by 6 bases and 6 bases, with 13 bases remaining between them. CDR3 length: 13 amino acids. The DNA of the CDR3 is TGTGCCAGCAGCCTCGTCTTATCGGATACGCAGTATTTT. Translated, it gives CASSLVLSDTQYF.

The chain joins TRBV5-6 to TRBJ2-7; 11 bases fit TRBD2. J was trimmed by 4 bases and V by 0 bases; bases with no gene match: 9. Germline V gives CDR1 SGHDT, CDR2 YYEEEE. This CDR3 has 17 residues. CDR3 DNA sequence: TGTGCCAGCAGCTTGGGCCCCCTAGCGGGAGGCTATTACGAGCAGTACTTC. It encodes CASSLGPLAGGYYEQYF. The variable domain in full, with the rest retrieved from reference TRBV5-6 and TRBJ2-7, is DAGVTQSPTHLIKTRGQQVTLRCSPKSGHDTVSWYQQALGQGPQFIFQYYEEEERQRGNFPDRFSGHQFPNYSSELNVNALLLGDSALYLCASSLGPLAGGYYEQYFGPGTRLTVT.

About this clone itself: Relative to the germline gene, one junction end is altered; a read error may explain this. The genes are TRBV11-2 and TRBJ2-1; a weak D match, TRBD2 (7 bases). The germline V gene encodes CDR1 SGHAT and CDR2 FQNNGV. The CDR3 length is 15 residues. The CDR3 spells CASSLKAGAEAGRVF. The CDR3, as DNA: TGTGCCAGCAGCTTAAAGGCAGGGGCGGAAGCGGGGCGGGTCTTC.

The gene calls are TRBV9 and TRBJ2-3; TRBD1 agrees at 7 bases. The germline gives CDR1 SGDLS, CDR2 YYNGEE. V gave up 3 bases and J gave up 2 bases; unmatched junction bases: 6. The CDR3 covers 15 residues. The CDR3 reads CASSDYRGFTDTQYF. As DNA, the CDR3 is TGTGCCAGCAGCGACTACAGGGGATTCACAGATACGCAGTATTTT.

The chain has TRBV18 and TRBJ2-2; D might be TRBD1 (6 bases). CDR3 length: 16 amino acids. CDR1 KGHSH and CDR2 LQKENI come from the germline V gene. The V end lost 0 bases, the J end lost 1 base, and 9 bases lay between the germline ends. The CDR3 nucleotides read TGTGCCAGCTCACCACCGTGGGACAAGAACACCGGGGAGCTGTTTTTT. Residues: CASSPPWDKNTGELFF.

The V gene is TRBV5-4, the J gene TRBJ2-6; D gene uncertain. The CDR3 is 17 amino acids. The ends were cut back, 4 bases at V and 0 bases at J, with 14 bases in the middle. Germline-derived CDR1 and CDR2 are SGHNT and YYREEE (reference sequence). CDR3 amino acids: CASSDGPPTSGANVLTF. The CDR3 region has the DNA TGTGCCAGCAGCGACGGACCGCCTACCTCTGGGGCCAACGTCCTGACTTTC.

The chain joins TRBV6-1 to TRBJ2-7; D could derive from TRBD1 or TRBD2 (7 bases each). This CDR3 is 15 amino acids long. Trimming removed 6 bases from V and 4 bases from J, with 19 bases in between. The germline gives CDR1 MNHNS, CDR2 SASEGT. The CDR3 nucleotides read TGTGCCAGCAGGAGGGGGGAGGGGGCTGATTACGAGCAGTACTTC. This translates into CASRRGEGADYEQYF.

J is TRBJ2-2 and V is TRBV29-1, with D tentatively TRBD1 (7 bases). V was shortened by 5 bases and J by 5 bases, with 12 bases between the two germline ends. Germline values: CDR1 SQVTM, CDR2 ANQGSEA. This CDR3 spans 13 amino acids. CDR3 loop: CSVRRGETGELFF. The CDR3 DNA sequence: TGCAGCGTTCGCAGGGGGGAAACCGGGGAGCTGTTTTTT.

The chain recombines TRBV18 with TRBJ2-2; D gene uncertain. Between the trimmed V and J ends, which lost 2 bases and 2 bases, there was a span of 9 bases. The CDR3 totals 15 residues. The germline CDR1 and CDR2 sequences are KGHSH and LQKENI. The CDR3 nucleotides read TGTGCCAGCTCACCAGGACGCCGAAACACCGGGGAGCTGTTTTTT. It is translated as CASSPGRRNTGELFF.

The chain employs TRBV14 and TRBJ1-1; TRBD1 might be the D (6 bases). The ends were cut back, 4 bases at V and 12 bases at J, with 15 bases in the middle. Per the germline V gene, CDR1 is SGHDN and CDR2 is FVKESK. This CDR3 spans 12 amino acids. Here the CDR3 reads CASSPPRGVSFF. The DNA for the CDR3 is TGTGCCAGCAGCCCCCCGAGGGGGGTGTCTTTCTTT.

This clone was seen more than once but under ten times. This sequence joins TRBV7-3 and TRBJ2-5, with D uncertain. The CDR3 runs to 13 residues. Trimming took 1 base from V and 7 from J, leaving 10 bases between them. The V gene's germline CDR1 is SGHTA and CDR2 FQGTGA. CDR3 residues: CASSLMGSGTQYF. CDR3 nucleotide sequence: TGTGCCAGCAGCTTAATGGGTTCTGGGACCCAGTACTTC.

The chain couples TRBV27 to TRBJ2-1, with TRBD2 matching over 12 bases. Unmatched junction bases numbered 9, after V lost 4 bases and J lost 5 bases. This CDR3 has 17 residues. Germline V lookup: CDR1 MNHEY, CDR2 SMNVEV (reference sequence). CDR3 DNA: TGTGCCAGCAGTTGGCTGTCTCCTAGCGGGAGGGACAATGAGCAGTTCTTC. Encoded protein: CASSWLSPSGRDNEQFF.